Here is one TCR beta chain with its context. The antigen remains undetermined. The data stem from a study of CXCR3-negative and CXCR3-positive naive CD8 T cells. Broader study findings: It was found that naive subsets had comparable surface CD5, and TCR strength was inferred from TRB CDR3 properties. Naive CXCR3-negative and CXCR3-positive cells had similar TRBV-TRBJ usage; memory differed. Naive CXCR3-positive cells had TRB CDR3s more hydrophobic than those of CXCR3-negative naive cells.

CDR1 and CDR2 from the germline V gene are SGDLS and YYNGEE. The length of the CDR3 is 16 residues. 5' RACE with UMI labels generated the TRB cDNA libraries. Reprocessing the 5' RACE reads, TCRdb reports a single entry for every CDR3 protein and omits DNA. The sample shows 120,000 or so distinct CDR3 sequences, and around 0.62% sits with its ten largest clones. The TCR comes from a human donor in good health. Some clones in this sample may be carry-over from other donors' samples. Sequenced material: naive CXCR3+ CD8+ T cells from blood. Subset: CD45RO-CCR7+CD27+CD95- naive CD8+ T cells expressing CXCR3 (TNR3+). This chain uses TRBV9 with TRBJ2-2; the D call from TCRdb, TRBD1, cannot be confirmed without DNA. The CDR3 here is CASSVGGAANTGELFF.